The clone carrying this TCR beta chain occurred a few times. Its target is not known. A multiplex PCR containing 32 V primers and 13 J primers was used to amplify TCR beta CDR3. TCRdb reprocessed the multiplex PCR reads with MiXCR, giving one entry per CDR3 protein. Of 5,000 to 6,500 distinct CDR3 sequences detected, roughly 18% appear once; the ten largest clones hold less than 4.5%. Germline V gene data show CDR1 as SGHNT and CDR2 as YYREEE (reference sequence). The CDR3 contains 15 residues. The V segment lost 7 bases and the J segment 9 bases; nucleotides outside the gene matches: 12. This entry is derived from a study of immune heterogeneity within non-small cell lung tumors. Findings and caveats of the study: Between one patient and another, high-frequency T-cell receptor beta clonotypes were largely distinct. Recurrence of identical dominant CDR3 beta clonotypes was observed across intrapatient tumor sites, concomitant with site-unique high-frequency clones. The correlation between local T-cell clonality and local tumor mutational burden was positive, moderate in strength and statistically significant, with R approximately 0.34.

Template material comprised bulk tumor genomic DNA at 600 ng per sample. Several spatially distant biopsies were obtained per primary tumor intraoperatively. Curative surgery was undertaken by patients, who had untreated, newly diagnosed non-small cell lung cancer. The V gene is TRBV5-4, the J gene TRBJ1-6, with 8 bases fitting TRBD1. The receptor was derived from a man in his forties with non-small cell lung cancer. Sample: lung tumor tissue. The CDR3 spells CASQHEGTGRSPLHF. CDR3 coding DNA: TGTGCCAGCCAGCATGAGGGGACAGGTCGTTCACCCCTCCACTTT.